Sequencing of this T cell receptor beta chain was carried out in a study of blood T cells in healthy people across ages. Together with a sample-barcoded 5' primer, a J-beta primer mix was included in a second PCR lasting about 6 to 12 cycles. Using its own MiXCR run on the 5' RACE reads, TCRdb lists one record per CDR3 protein. The repertoire holds roughly 1.5 million distinct CDR3 sequences, with roughly 43% as singletons. Germline V gene data show CDR1 as MNHEY and CDR2 as SMNVEV (reference sequence). CDR3 length: 15 amino acids. V gave up 6 bases and J gave up 0 bases, with 12 bases separating them.

The chain is built from TRBV27 and TRBJ2-1; D ambiguous. The sequencing sample was made of blood. This clonotype was sampled from a woman younger than 30 in good health. For the CDR3, the DNA is TGTGCCAGCAGCCTAACTCGCCACTCCTACAATGAGCAGTTCTTC. The encoded protein is CASSLTRHSYNEQFF.